The clone carrying this TCR beta chain was detected only a few times. This specimen comes from a study of blood T cell repertoires in COVID-19. Repertoires were generated with immunoSEQ multiplex PCR, while TCRdb's copy carries only in-frame clones and drops some. The top ten clones hold around 3.5% of a sample with approximately 260,000 clones, 70% to 90% of them seen once. This CDR3 comprises 13 residues. CDR1 and CDR2 from the germline V gene are MNHNY and SVGAGI (reference sequence). V shed 8 bases and J 2 bases; nucleotides not matched to a gene: 1. Sequenced sample: peripheral blood. The chain is built from TRBV6-6 and TRBJ1-2; 11 bases map to TRBD1. This TCR was recovered from a woman aged 40 to 50 with acute or convalescent COVID-19. The CDR3 DNA sequence: TGTGCCAGCGGACAGGGGGCGAACTATGGCTACACCTTC. It specifies CASGQGANYGYTF.